What follows is one T cell receptor beta chain and its context. Its antigen is currently unknown. These data come from a study of T cells in tuberculosis. Study as a whole: This South African cohort compared adolescents with or without latent tuberculosis against adults with active tuberculosis. Overall study results and limits: Cases with active tuberculosis were adults, while controls were adolescents. Active tuberculosis TCR-alpha repertoires lay closer to GMM-specific TCRs than IGRA-negative controls, suggesting clonal expansion. Shorter CDR3-alpha in active tuberculosis partly drove smaller distances.

Sequencing was performed with immunoSEQ multiplex PCR; in TCRdb, only in-frame clones are kept and a portion is missing. The sample yields about 24,000 clones, around 95% seen once. The CDR3 runs 15 residues. Looked up from germline, CDR1 is GTSNPN and CDR2 is SVGIG (reference sequence). V gave up 1 base and J gave up 2 bases, with 13 bases separating them. This sequence originates from a donor between 10 and 35 years old with latent tuberculosis or without tuberculosis infection. The rearrangement joins TRBV30 to TRBJ2-3; maybe TRBD1 (5 bases). Sequencing input: PBMCs. This CDR3 is CAWSGGFGATDTQYF. Written as DNA, the CDR3 is TGTGCCTGGAGTGGGGGTTTTGGGGCCACAGATACGCAGTATTTT.